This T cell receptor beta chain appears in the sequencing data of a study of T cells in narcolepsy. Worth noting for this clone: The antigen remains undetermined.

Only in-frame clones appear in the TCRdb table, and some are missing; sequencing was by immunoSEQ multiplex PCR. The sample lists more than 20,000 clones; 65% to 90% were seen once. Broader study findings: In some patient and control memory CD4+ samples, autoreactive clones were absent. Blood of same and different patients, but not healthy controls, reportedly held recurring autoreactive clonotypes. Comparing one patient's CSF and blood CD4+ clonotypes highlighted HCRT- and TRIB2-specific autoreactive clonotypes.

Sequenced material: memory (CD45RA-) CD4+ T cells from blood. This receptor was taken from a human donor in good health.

CDR3 sequence reads: CASSVEAGTYNEQFF. CDR3 nucleotide sequence: TGTGCCAGCAGCGTAGAAGCGGGAACCTACAATGAGCAGTTCTTC. The chain couples TRBV9 to TRBJ2-1; 7 bases fit TRBD2. Germline assignment: CDR1 SGDLS and CDR2 YYNGEE. The CDR3 runs to 15 residues. V trimming: 0 bases; J trimming: 2 bases; junction bases outside the gene matches: 2.